A single sample is the source of the 28 T cell receptor beta chains below, sequenced in a study of T cell repertoires in cytomegalovirus infection. TCRdb independently ran MiXCR on the reads; one entry per CDR3 protein. This table has more than 150,000 distinct CDR3 sequences, roughly a fifth appearing once. Sequencing was performed on PBMCs. The receptors originated from a human donor in good health (CMV status not recorded). Some clones in this sample may be carry-over from other donors' samples.

This clonotype was recorded only once. The junction does not match germline at one end; this may be a read error. The rearrangement links TRBV7-2 to TRBJ2-4; 7 positions match TRBD2. Germline V CDR1 and CDR2: SGHTA, FQGNSA. The CDR3 has 15 amino acids. This CDR3 is CASILGGSYKNIQYF. The CDR3 DNA reads TGTGCCAGCATCTTAGGCGGGAGCTACAAAAACATTCAGTACTTC.

This clonotype came up a few times. V and J are TRBV7-9 and TRBJ2-2; D remains unclear. CDR1 is SEHNR and CDR2 is FQNEAQ in the germline V gene (reference sequence). This CDR3 spans 14 amino acids. Trimming left V 1 base short and J 6 bases short, with 9 bases between. The CDR3 DNA reads as TGTGCCAGCAGCTTAGACCGTCGTGCCGGGGAGCTGTTTTTT. Encoded protein: CASSLDRRAGELFF.

This chain links TRBV19 with TRBJ1-1, with 8 bases fitting TRBD1. V shed 7 bases and J 1 base; nucleotides not matched to a gene: 5. This CDR3 has 14 amino acids. Germline V gene lookup returns CDR1 LNHDA and CDR2 SQIVND (reference sequence). CDR3 protein: CASIRDRKNTEAFF. In DNA form, the CDR3 reads TGTGCCAGTATAAGGGACAGGAAGAACACTGAAGCTTTCTTT. Complete variable domain (other parts from reference TRBV19 and TRBJ1-1): DGGITQSPKYLFRKEGQNVTLSCEQNLNHDAMYWYRQDPGQGLRLIYYSQIVNDFQKGDIAEGYSVSREKKESFPLTVTSAQKNPTAFYLCASIRDRKNTEAFFGQGTRLTVV.

J is TRBJ2-5 and V is TRBV7-9, with 7 bases aligning to TRBD2. The ends lost 11 bases at V and 3 bases at J; junction bases unmatched: 0. Germline loops: CDR1 SEHNR, CDR2 FQNEAQ (reference sequence). This CDR3 contains 10 residues. The CDR3 region has the DNA TGTGCCGGGGGGGAAGAGACCCAGTACTTC. Translated, it gives CAGGEETQYF.

This clonotype was picked up a small number of times. This sequence joins TRBV12-3 or TRBV12-4 and TRBJ2-3; no reliable D call. The germline V and J ends were trimmed by 3 bases and 4 bases, with 8 bases remaining between them. CDR3 length: 13 residues. In DNA, the CDR3 is TGTGCCAGCAGTTTTTGGGGTTCAGATACGCAGTATTTT. Translating gives CASSFWGSDTQYF.

This clonotype was seen once. A much larger clone lies a single base off, so this may be a read error. The chain joins TRBV7-2 to TRBJ1-1, with a tentative D call TRBD1 (5 bases). This CDR3 contains 14 residues. The germline V gene has CDR1 SGHTA and CDR2 FQGNSA. The CDR3 here is CASSLARRGGEALF. In DNA, the CDR3 is TGTGCCAGCAGCTTAGCGCGGCGGGGGGGTGAAGCTTTGTTT.

This clonotype has at least ten counts. The chain carries TRBV2 and TRBJ2-1; 9 positions match TRBD1. With V trimmed by 6 bases and J by 6 bases, 12 bases remained unmatched. The CDR3 consists of 16 residues. CDR1 is SNHLY, CDR2 FYNNEI, per germline. CDR3 DNA sequence: TGTGCCAGCAGCGTTGAGAGGGACAGGGTGGTCAATGAGCAGTTCTTC. Protein product: CASSVERDRVVNEQFF. Looking up the rest from reference TRBV2 and TRBJ2-1 gives the full variable domain: EPEVTQTPSHQVTQMGQEVILRCVPISNHLYFYWYRQILGQKVEFLVSFYNNEISEKSEIFDDQFSVERPDGSNFTLKIRSTKLEDSAMYFCASSVERDRVVNEQFFGPGTRLTVL.

The chain has TRBV12-3 or TRBV12-4 and TRBJ2-1, with unresolved D. The CDR3 runs 14 residues. With 6 bases removed from V and 2 bases from J, the gap between germline ends came to 11 bases. This CDR3 reads CASRPPSAYNEQFF. In DNA form, the CDR3 reads TGTGCCAGCAGACCTCCCTCTGCCTACAATGAGCAGTTCTTC.

In its sample, this clonotype was seen many times. This rearrangement joins TRBV19 to TRBJ1-6, with 7 nucleotides matching TRBD1. This CDR3 has 14 residues. Germline assignment: CDR1 LNHDA and CDR2 SQIVND (reference sequence). Unmatched junction bases numbered 1, after V lost 4 bases and J lost 4 bases. The CDR3 is CASSTGQYNSPLHF. The CDR3 nucleotides read TGTGCCAGTAGTACGGGACAGTATAATTCACCCCTCCACTTT.

This clonotype was counted at least ten times. The J gene is TRBJ1-2, the V gene TRBV6-1, with no clear D. This CDR3 is 13 amino acids long. Germline V gene data show CDR1 as MNHNS and CDR2 as SASEGT. Trimming pared 7 bases from V and 1 base from J, leaving 10 bases between. CDR3 in DNA: TGTGCCAGCACCATCGGCAATAACTATGGCTACACCTTC. It translates to CASTIGNNYGYTF.

CDR3 in DNA: TGTGCCAGCAAGGAGACCGCAGGGACCGAGCAGTACTTC. The encoded protein is CASKETAGTEQYF. The chain carries TRBV6-2 or TRBV6-3 and TRBJ2-7; D might be TRBD1 or TRBD2, each matching 5 bases. V was pared by 7 bases and J by 6 bases, with 16 bases between. Germline values: CDR1 MNHEY, CDR2 SVGEGT. This CDR3 region has 13 residues.

This clonotype was seen more than once but under ten times. This sequence joins TRBV11-3 and TRBJ2-3; D is perhaps TRBD2 (6 bases). The germline gives CDR1 SGHNT, CDR2 YENEEA. Between the trimmed V and J ends, which lost 8 bases and 2 bases, there was a span of 17 bases. The CDR3 is 15 residues long. The CDR3 protein is CASGLSGRATDTQYF. In DNA, the CDR3 is TGTGCCAGCGGACTCTCCGGGAGAGCCACAGATACGCAGTATTTT. The entire variable domain, with the rest obtained from reference TRBV11-3 and TRBJ2-3, is as follows: EAGVVQSPRYKIIEKKQPVAFWCNPISGHNTLYWYLQNLGQGPELLIRYENEEAVDDSQLPKDRFSAERLKGVDSTLKIQPAELGDSAVYLCASGLSGRATDTQYFGPGTRLTVL.

At least ten counts were recorded for this clonotype. The rearrangement links TRBV7-8 to TRBJ2-1, with 8 bases matching TRBD2. From germline, CDR1 is SGHVS and CDR2 FQNEAQ. The CDR3 has 15 residues. The junction had 8 bases not matched to a gene; V was cut back by 5 bases and J by 5 bases. CDR3 nucleotides: TGTGCCAGCAGCCCTCCGGGACTAGTAGACAATGAGCAGTTCTTC. It codes for CASSPPGLVDNEQFF.

This clonotype was recorded a few times. The chain couples TRBV7-9 to TRBJ1-1; D is perhaps TRBD1 (6 bases). Germline V gene sequence: CDR1 SEHNR, CDR2 FQNEAQ (reference sequence). The CDR3 covers 14 residues. Deletions cut 5 bases from V and 1 base from J, with 11 bases between. In DNA, the CDR3 is TGTGCCAGCAGCCTACAGGGTACGAACACTGAAGCTTTCTTT. Amino acids: CASSLQGTNTEAFF.

This clonotype was observed a handful of times. V usage is TRBV20-1 and J usage is TRBJ2-2; a weak D match, TRBD2 (6 bases). V was trimmed by 0 bases and J by 5 bases, leaving 16 bases between them. The germline V gene has CDR1 DFQATT and CDR2 SNEGSKA (reference sequence). CDR3 length equals 16 residues. The CDR3 spells CSARDRGRGVTGELFF. Written as DNA, the CDR3 is TGCAGTGCTAGAGATCGGGGGAGAGGGGTTACCGGGGAGCTGTTTTTT.

The genes are TRBV20-1 and TRBJ2-3; 7 bases fit TRBD1. Trimming cost V 6 bases and J 11 bases; bases outside gene matches: 8. The CDR3 extends over 11 amino acids. CDR1 is DFQATT and CDR2 is SNEGSKA in the germline V gene (reference sequence). The CDR3 DNA sequence: TGCAGTGCCCTCAGGGCAGGGGGGCAGTATTTT. Amino acids: CSALRAGGQYF.

This clonotype was detected a few times. The CDR3 sequence is CASSLTLRGTDYYGYTF. CDR3 bases: TGTGCCAGCAGCTTAACCCTAAGGGGGACAGACTACTATGGCTACACCTTC. The chain employs TRBV11-3 and TRBJ1-2; 7 bases fit TRBD1. The trim removed 2 bases at V and 3 bases at J, leaving 12 bases unmatched. This CDR3 comprises 17 residues. Germline-derived CDR1 and CDR2 are SGHNT and YENEEA.

The J gene is TRBJ1-3, the V gene TRBV6-1; a possible D gene is TRBD1 (6 bases). This CDR3 is 15 amino acids long. V dropped 5 bases and J dropped 0 bases, with 11 bases sitting between them. The germline CDR1 and CDR2 sequences are MNHNS and SASEGT. CDR3 in DNA: TGTGCCAGCAGTTTGGGGGCCTACTCTGGAAACACCATATATTTT. This codes for CASSLGAYSGNTIYF.

The chain combines TRBV7-6 with TRBJ1-5; perhaps TRBD1 as D (6 bases). V dropped 5 bases and J dropped 0 bases, with 14 bases sitting between them. Germline V CDR1 and CDR2: SGHVS, FNYEAQ. The length of the CDR3 is 16 residues. DNA for the CDR3: TGTGCCAGCAGCCGGGGACAAGCTAATAGCAATCAGCCCCAGCATTTT. Its protein product is CASSRGQANSNQPQHF.

J is TRBJ2-3 and V is TRBV20-1; D is perhaps TRBD2 (6 bases). V gave up 5 bases and J gave up 3 bases, with 15 bases separating them. The CDR3 runs to 14 residues. CDR1 DFQATT and CDR2 SNEGSKA come from the germline V gene (reference sequence). The CDR3 nucleotides are TGCAGTGCTGGTACGGACCGGGAGACAGATACGCAGTATTTT. Translated: CSAGTDRETDTQYF.

This clonotype was picked up many times. CDR3: CASSLAGGTDTQYF. The CDR3 DNA sequence: TGTGCCAGCAGCTTAGCGGGAGGGACGGATACGCAGTATTTT. V gene TRBV7-9 combines with J gene TRBJ2-3; TRBD2 matches 7 bases. CDR1 SEHNR and CDR2 FQNEAQ come from the germline V gene (reference sequence). With V trimmed by 0 bases and J by 6 bases, 3 bases remained unmatched. The CDR3 loop spans 14 amino acids.

V usage is TRBV20-1 and J usage is TRBJ1-1; possibly TRBD1 for D (5 bases). V lost 3 bases and J 2 bases, leaving 13 bases between the germline ends. Germline CDR1 and CDR2: DFQATT and SNEGSKA (reference sequence). The CDR3 is made up of 14 amino acids. As DNA, the CDR3 is TGCAGTGCTAGGAAGGGGAACTCCAACACTGAAGCTTTCTTT. Protein: CSARKGNSNTEAFF.

This clonotype was found a few times. The chain has TRBV7-3 and TRBJ2-2, with 7 bases identical to TRBD2. V lost 2 bases, J lost 2 bases, and 5 bases stayed unmatched. The CDR3 contains 16 residues. The germline CDR1 and CDR2 sequences are SGHTA and FQGTGA. Written as DNA, the CDR3 is TGTGCCAGCAGCTTAGTGGGACTAATAAACACCGGGGAGCTGTTTTTT. Translated: CASSLVGLINTGELFF.

The sample holds many counts of this clonotype. The chain is built from TRBV7-2 and TRBJ2-1, with D hard to call. The length of the CDR3 is 12 residues. CDR1 is SGHTA, CDR2 FQGNSA, per germline. The ends were cut back, 1 base at V and 5 bases at J, with 3 bases in the middle. The CDR3 loop reads CASSLGHNEQFF. The CDR3 bases are TGTGCCAGCAGCTTAGGGCACAATGAGCAGTTCTTC.

This chain connects TRBV19 to TRBJ2-1; D uncertain. In germline, CDR1 is LNHDA, CDR2 SQIVND (reference sequence). V was shortened by 6 bases and J by 3 bases, with 9 bases between the two germline ends. The CDR3 covers 13 residues. The CDR3 protein is CASSEVFYNEQFF. As DNA, the CDR3 is TGTGCCAGTAGCGAGGTTTTCTACAATGAGCAGTTCTTC.

CDR3 residues: CASSKNGFSAFF. The DNA for the CDR3 is TGTGCCAGCAGTAAAAATGGGTTCTCAGCTTTCTTT. The V call is TRBV7-2, the J call TRBJ1-1; D not certain. This CDR3 has 12 amino acids. Germline CDR1 SGHTA, CDR2 FQGNSA. Trimming removed 6 bases at V and 10 bases at J, with 15 bases between.

This clonotype was seen a few times. V is TRBV7-9 and J is TRBJ1-4; no firm D call. The CDR3 covers 15 residues. The germline V gene has CDR1 SEHNR and CDR2 FQNEAQ (reference sequence). V was trimmed by 6 bases and J by 0 bases, leaving 11 bases between them. The CDR3 is CASSRGDSTNEKLFF. The CDR3 DNA follows: TGTGCCAGCAGTCGCGGGGATTCAACTAATGAAAAACTGTTTTTT.

This clonotype was seen ten or more times. The chain couples TRBV5-5 to TRBJ2-6, with D unclear. V lost 4 bases and J 0 bases, leaving 17 bases between the germline ends. CDR1 and CDR2 from the germline V gene are SGHKS and YYEKEE (reference sequence). This CDR3 is built from 18 residues. The CDR3 loop is CASSLYDNRLSGANVLTF. CDR3 nucleotide sequence: TGTGCCAGCAGCCTGTATGACAACCGCCTCTCTGGGGCCAACGTCCTGACTTTC.